The 32 T cell receptor beta chains listed next were all sequenced from one sample in a study of neurological immune-mediated disorders. Each CDR3 protein is one row after TCRdb ran MiXCR on the 5' RACE reads. The sample comprises tens of thousands of distinct CDR3 sequences, just under 4% of which are singletons, and 1.5% to 2% rests with the top ten. Input material: CD4+ T cells from blood. The receptor source for this set is a woman aged 40 to 50 with multiple sclerosis.

This clonotype showed up many times. The rearrangement links TRBV5-6 to TRBJ2-3; D is uncertain. CDR3 length: 15 residues. The V and J ends lost 0 bases and 0 bases respectively, with 8 bases between them. Germline CDR1 reads SGHDT; CDR2 reads YYEEEE. DNA of the CDR3: TGTGCCAGCAGCTTGGTTGGCAGGAGCACAGATACGCAGTATTTT. This encodes CASSLVGRSTDTQYF.

This clonotype was observed at least ten times. The chain employs TRBV5-1 and TRBJ2-2; TRBD1 agrees at 8 bases. The CDR3 is 14 amino acids. J was trimmed by 7 bases and V by 5 bases; bases with no gene match: 7. Germline assignment: CDR1 SGHRS and CDR2 YFSETQ. CDR3 residues: CASSTDRGIGELFF. The CDR3, as DNA: TGCGCCAGCAGTACTGACAGGGGAATCGGGGAGCTGTTTTTT.

This clonotype was observed at least ten times. The rearrangement uses TRBV5-1 and TRBJ1-2; D remains ambiguous. Germline values: CDR1 SGHRS, CDR2 YFSETQ. Deletions cut 0 bases from V and 6 bases from J, with 12 bases between. The CDR3 totals 14 residues. Written as DNA, the CDR3 is TGCGCCAGCAGCTTGGGGGCTGCAAGCCATGGCTACACCTTC. Amino acids: CASSLGAASHGYTF. The entire variable domain, with the rest obtained from reference TRBV5-1 and TRBJ1-2, is as follows: KAGVTQTPRYLIKTRGQQVTLSCSPISGHRSVSWYQQTPGQGLQFLFEYFSETQRNKGNFPGRFSGRQFSNSRSEMNVSTLELGDSALYLCASSLGAASHGYTFGSGTRLTVV.

This clonotype was seen repeatedly, ten times or more. The V call is TRBV7-2, the J call TRBJ2-5; 7 bases align to TRBD1. Germline-derived CDR1 and CDR2 are SGHTA and FQGNSA. This CDR3 region has 15 residues. The V segment lost 3 bases and the J segment 7 bases; nucleotides outside the gene matches: 11. The CDR3: CASSFLGQAGVTQYF. CDR3 nucleotide sequence: TGTGCCAGCAGCTTTCTCGGACAGGCTGGGGTGACCCAGTACTTC.

By share, this clonotype counts as medium-sized. The chain is built from TRBV7-9 and TRBJ1-1; D unresolved. The CDR3 runs to 11 residues. The V gene's germline CDR1 is SEHNR and CDR2 FQNEAQ (reference sequence). The V end was cut by 5 bases, the J end by 3 bases, with 4 bases between. The CDR3 bases are TGTGCCAGCAGCCCATACACTGAAGCTTTCTTT. This codes for CASSPYTEAFF. Using reference TRBV7-9 and TRBJ1-1 for the parts outside the CDR3, the full variable domain is DTGVSQNPRHKITKRGQNVTFRCDPISEHNRLYWYRQTLGQGPEFLTYFQNEAQLEKSRLLSDRFSAERPKGSFSTLEIQRTEQGDSAMYLCASSPYTEAFFGQGTRLTVV.

This clonotype was recorded at least ten times. The chain is built from TRBV5-1 and TRBJ2-2; 7 positions agree with TRBD1. The CDR3 contains 16 residues. CDR1 SGHRS and CDR2 YFSETQ come from the germline V gene. V was clipped by 4 bases and J by 1 base; unmatched bases: 7. CDR3 in DNA: TGCGCCAGCAGCCAGGGACAGTTTATGAACACCGGGGAGCTGTTTTTT. As protein: CASSQGQFMNTGELFF. Drawing the rest from reference TRBV5-1 and TRBJ2-2, the complete variable domain is KAGVTQTPRYLIKTRGQQVTLSCSPISGHRSVSWYQQTPGQGLQFLFEYFSETQRNKGNFPGRFSGRQFSNSRSEMNVSTLELGDSALYLCASSQGQFMNTGELFFGEGSRLTVL.

This clonotype was found many times. The chain combines TRBV15 with TRBJ2-1, with 10 bases that match TRBD1. This CDR3 spans 15 amino acids. Germline trimming cut 8 bases from V and 0 bases from J; bases unmatched to any gene: 4. Looked up from germline, CDR1 is LNHNV and CDR2 is YYDKDF (reference sequence). CDR3 DNA sequence: TGTGCCACCGGTAGGGACAGGGGCTCCTACAATGAGCAGTTCTTC. Its translation is CATGRDRGSYNEQFF.

This clonotype was counted at least ten times. This chain joins TRBV6-5 and TRBJ1-6, with 8 bases matching TRBD1. The CDR3 is 16 amino acids. CDR1 is MNHEY, CDR2 SVGAGI, per germline. The J segment lost 4 bases and the V segment lost 5 bases, leaving 7 bases of the junction unmatched. DNA for the CDR3: TGTGCCAGCAGTCACAGACGACAGGGGTATAATTCACCCCTCCACTTT. Amino acid sequence: CASSHRRQGYNSPLHF.

Many counts were recorded for this clonotype. This chain connects TRBV5-1 to TRBJ2-2, with 8 bases aligning to TRBD2. Germline trimming cut 3 bases from V and 5 bases from J; bases unmatched to any gene: 9. Germline loops: CDR1 SGHRS, CDR2 YFSETQ. The CDR3 is 16 amino acids. This CDR3 reads CASSYNSREGTGELFF. CDR3 nucleotides: TGCGCCAGCAGCTACAACAGTCGGGAGGGGACCGGGGAGCTGTTTTTT.

The sample holds many counts of this clonotype. The chain combines TRBV24-1 with TRBJ1-6; no clear D. This CDR3 has 14 amino acids. V was clipped by 4 bases and J by 9 bases, with 12 bases between them. Germline values: CDR1 KGHDR, CDR2 SFDVKD. The CDR3 nucleotides read TGTGCCACCAGTGAACCCGCACCGGGTTCACCCCTCCACTTT. This translates into CATSEPAPGSPLHF.

The sample holds many counts of this clonotype. V gene TRBV11-1 combines with J gene TRBJ1-1, with 7 bases fitting TRBD1. Germline V lookup: CDR1 SGHAT, CDR2 FQDESV (reference sequence). The CDR3 spans 15 residues. Trimming at V came to 2 bases and at J to 3 bases, leaving 6 bases not matched to a gene. The CDR3 region is CASSLHRGRDTEAFF. The CDR3 region has the DNA TGTGCCAGCAGCTTACACAGGGGAAGGGACACTGAAGCTTTCTTT. Complete variable domain (other parts from reference TRBV11-1 and TRBJ1-1): EAEVAQSPRYKITEKSQAVAFWCDPISGHATLYWYRQILGQGPELLVQFQDESVVDDSQLPKDRFSAERLKGVDSTLKIQPAELGDSAMYLCASSLHRGRDTEAFFGQGTRLTVV.

This clonotype was seen at least ten times. The chain is built from TRBV5-1 and TRBJ2-7; TRBD2 aligns across 15 bases. Losses at the gene ends were 4 bases for V and 7 bases for J; bases not matched to a gene: 6. The CDR3 is 15 residues long. CDR1 and CDR2 (germline): SGHRS, YFSETQ. Written as DNA, the CDR3 is TGCGCCAGCAGCCCAGGACTAGCGGGGGGGCGGGAGCAGTACTTC. Amino acid sequence: CASSPGLAGGREQYF.

This clonotype was seen at least ten times. The chain uses TRBV19 and TRBJ2-2, with a tentative D call TRBD1 (5 bases). The V and J ends lost 8 bases and 3 bases respectively, with 10 bases between them. The CDR3 runs to 13 residues. Germline CDR1 LNHDA, CDR2 SQIVND (reference sequence). The CDR3 sequence is CASRTTDTGELFF. The DNA for the CDR3 is TGTGCCAGTCGAACGACAGACACCGGGGAGCTGTTTTTT.

Notes on this clonotype: A much larger clone differs by one base, so this may be a read error. J is TRBJ1-2 and V is TRBV12-1; the table assigns TRBD1, which was not confirmed against the DNA. TRBV12-1 is termed a pseudogene. CDR3 length: 14 amino acids. The CDR3 region is CASIKQGKNYGYTF. In nucleotides, the CDR3 is TGCGCCAGCATCAAACAGGGGAAGAACTATGGCTACACCTTC.

This clonotype was seen at least ten times. The chain recombines TRBV5-1 with TRBJ2-4; no clear D gene. Germline V gives CDR1 SGHRS, CDR2 YFSETQ. V was shortened by 6 bases and J by 0 bases, with 13 bases between the two germline ends. CDR3 length: 15 amino acids. CDR3 nucleotide sequence: TGCGCCAGCACCCCAGGCGGATCAGCCAAAAACATTCAGTACTTC. Translation gives CASTPGGSAKNIQYF.

There are many counts of this clonotype. The genes are TRBV5-1 and TRBJ1-2; no definite D call. The CDR3 runs to 14 residues. The V gene lost 1 base and the J gene lost 4 bases, with 11 bases spanning the gap. Germline CDR1 and CDR2: SGHRS and YFSETQ. CDR3 coding DNA: TGCGCCAGCAGCTTGCGCGGTGAGGTCTATGGCTACACCTTC. It codes for CASSLRGEVYGYTF.

This clonotype was seen ten or more times. DNA for the CDR3: TGCGCCAGCAGCTTCAATGAGGCCTACAATGAGCAGTTCTTC. Translation gives CASSFNEAYNEQFF. The chain is built from TRBV5-1 and TRBJ2-1, with unresolved D. In germline, CDR1 is SGHRS, CDR2 YFSETQ. The V and J ends lost 2 bases and 2 bases respectively, with 8 bases between them. CDR3 length: 14 amino acids.

This clonotype has at least ten counts. The chain joins TRBV11-2 to TRBJ1-1; D is unclear. CDR1 and CDR2 (germline): SGHAT, FQNNGV. Deletions cut 3 bases from V and 6 bases from J, with 14 bases between. The CDR3 has 14 amino acids. In nucleotides, the CDR3 is TGTGCCAGCAGCTTTCGTGCAGGCAGCTCTGAAGCTTTCTTT. Its protein product is CASSFRAGSSEAFF.

This clonotype came up many times. This rearrangement joins TRBV29-1 to TRBJ1-3; TRBD1 matches at 9 bases. The germline V gene encodes CDR1 SQVTM and CDR2 ANQGSEA. The CDR3 runs 13 residues. V gave up 7 bases and J gave up 4 bases; unmatched junction bases: 5. The CDR3 bases are TGCAGCGCCGGGACAGGGACAGGAAACACCATATATTTT. Amino acid sequence: CSAGTGTGNTIYF.

This clonotype was counted many times. The chain joins TRBV7-9 to TRBJ1-2; 7 bases align to TRBD1. In germline, CDR1 is SEHNR, CDR2 FQNEAQ (reference sequence). The J segment lost 14 bases and the V segment lost 1 base, leaving 4 bases of the junction unmatched. The CDR3 is 11 residues long. DNA of the CDR3: TGTGCCAGCAGCTTAGACGGGACAGAGACCTTC. Its protein product is CASSLDGTETF.

In its sample, this clonotype was seen many times. This chain joins TRBV20-1 and TRBJ2-7; D gene unclear. Looked up from germline, CDR1 is DFQATT and CDR2 is SNEGSKA (reference sequence). V lost 3 bases and J lost 7, with 10 bases in between. This CDR3 is built from 11 residues. The chain's CDR3 is CSARATEEQYF. CDR3 bases: TGCAGTGCTAGGGCCACGGAGGAGCAGTACTTC.

In this sample, this clonotype turned up many times. The chain recombines TRBV12-3 or TRBV12-4 with TRBJ2-4; D gene unclear. CDR3 length equals 15 residues. V lost 9 bases to trimming and J lost 3 bases, with 18 bases between them. CDR3 bases: TGTGCCAGTTCCCCGACATGGCCCGACAAAAACATTCAGTACTTC. Encoded protein: CASSPTWPDKNIQYF.

This clonotype was detected many times. The chain is built from TRBV5-1 and TRBJ2-3; 9 bases line up with TRBD2. V shed 2 bases and J 6 bases; nucleotides not matched to a gene: 16. The length of the CDR3 is 18 residues. The germline V gene encodes CDR1 SGHRS and CDR2 YFSETQ. The CDR3: CASSFGFSAGGTRDTQYF. The CDR3 DNA reads TGCGCCAGCAGCTTCGGTTTTTCGGCGGGGGGGACGCGTGATACGCAGTATTTT. Combining the CDR3 with reference TRBV5-1 and TRBJ2-3 gives the whole variable domain KAGVTQTPRYLIKTRGQQVTLSCSPISGHRSVSWYQQTPGQGLQFLFEYFSETQRNKGNFPGRFSGRQFSNSRSEMNVSTLELGDSALYLCASSFGFSAGGTRDTQYFGPGTRLTVL.

This clonotype was seen many times. Being one base from a much bigger clone, this may be a read error. V and J are TRBV11-2 and TRBJ2-7; 7 bases are shared with TRBD1. Germline V gene lookup returns CDR1 SGHAT and CDR2 FQNNGV. V lost 1 base, J lost 6 bases, and 12 bases stayed unmatched. This CDR3 region has 16 residues. Here the CDR3 DNA reads TGTGCCAGCAGCTTAGTAGGGGGACAGACTAAGTTCGAGCAGTACTTC. Translating it yields CASSLVGGQTKFEQYF.

In this sample, this clonotype turned up many times. V gene TRBV29-1 combines with J gene TRBJ1-1; perhaps TRBD1 as D (5 bases). Per germline, CDR1 SQVTM and CDR2 ANQGSEA. Deletions cut 6 bases from V and 5 bases from J, with 19 bases between. This CDR3 spans 14 amino acids. The CDR3 loop is CSVAGTLKGTEAFF. CDR3 nucleotides: TGCAGCGTGGCGGGGACCTTAAAGGGGACTGAAGCTTTCTTT. The entire variable domain, with the rest obtained from reference TRBV29-1 and TRBJ1-1, is as follows: SAVISQKPSRDICQRGTSLTIQCQVDSQVTMMFWYRQQPGQSLTLIATANQGSEATYESGFVIDKFPISRPNLTFSTLTVSNMSPEDSSIYLCSVAGTLKGTEAFFGQGTRLTVV.

At least ten counts were recorded for this clonotype. The V gene is TRBV5-1, the J gene TRBJ1-1, with D maybe TRBD1 (5 bases). The CDR3 has 15 residues. CDR1 and CDR2 (germline): SGHRS, YFSETQ. The germline V and J ends were trimmed by 0 bases and 4 bases, with 13 bases remaining between them. The CDR3 spells CASSLEGQAGTEAFF. The CDR3 nucleotides read TGCGCCAGCAGCTTGGAAGGACAAGCGGGCACTGAAGCTTTCTTT.

This clonotype showed up many times. One end of the junction is discordant with germline, which a read error may explain. This rearrangement joins TRBV5-1 to TRBJ1-2; 8 bases match TRBD1. The CDR3 runs to 13 residues. The V gene's germline CDR1 is SGHRS and CDR2 YFSETQ. The CDR3 coding sequence is TGCGCCAGCAGTTTGGGACAGGCTTTTGGCTACACCTTC. Its protein is CASSLGQAFGYTF.

This clonotype was detected ten times or more. The chain uses TRBV5-1 and TRBJ1-2, with D possibly TRBD1 on 5 matching bases. Per the germline V gene, CDR1 is SGHRS and CDR2 is YFSETQ. The CDR3 is made up of 15 amino acids. Trimming pared 2 bases from V and 2 bases from J, leaving 13 bases between. CDR3: CASSLGTGANYGYTF. In nucleotides, the CDR3 is TGCGCCAGCAGCTTAGGGACCGGCGCCAACTATGGCTACACCTTC.

Many counts were recorded for this clonotype. The V gene is TRBV11-2, the J gene TRBJ1-2; tentative D call: TRBD1 (5 bases). CDR3 length: 19 residues. V gave up 3 bases and J gave up 2 bases, with 25 bases separating them. CDR1 and CDR2 from the germline V gene are SGHAT and FQNNGV. CDR3 amino acids: CASSFPGDGTERANYGYTF. CDR3 nucleotides: TGTGCCAGCAGCTTCCCTGGGGACGGGACGGAGAGGGCCAACTATGGCTACACCTTC.

This clonotype was found many times. V gene TRBV5-1 combines with J gene TRBJ2-1; tentatively, D is TRBD1 (6 bases). V was trimmed by 0 bases and J by 2 bases, leaving 9 bases between them. There are 15 residues in the CDR3. Germline V gene sequence: CDR1 SGHRS, CDR2 YFSETQ. The CDR3 loop is CASSLGQGPYNEQFF. The CDR3 nucleotides are TGCGCCAGCAGCTTGGGGCAGGGGCCCTACAATGAGCAGTTCTTC.

This clonotype was seen many times. The chain carries TRBV5-1 and TRBJ2-3, with TRBD2 matching 9 bases. Losses at the gene ends were 4 bases for V and 5 bases for J; bases not matched to a gene: 5. The CDR3 extends over 14 amino acids. Germline CDR1 is SGHRS and CDR2 is YFSETQ. The CDR3 reads CASSPGLARDTQYF. DNA for the CDR3: TGCGCCAGCAGCCCCGGACTAGCGCGAGATACGCAGTATTTT. The whole variable domain, filled in from reference TRBV5-1 and TRBJ2-3, reads KAGVTQTPRYLIKTRGQQVTLSCSPISGHRSVSWYQQTPGQGLQFLFEYFSETQRNKGNFPGRFSGRQFSNSRSEMNVSTLELGDSALYLCASSPGLARDTQYFGPGTRLTVL.

This clonotype was seen repeatedly, ten times or more. The rearrangement joins TRBV11-3 to TRBJ2-5; D ambiguous. The CDR3 has 14 amino acids. CDR1 and CDR2 (germline): SGHNT, YENEEA. V lost 4 bases and J 5 bases, leaving 14 bases between the germline ends. CDR3 nucleotides: TGTGCCAGCAGCTCACCGTTACTTGGGGAGACCCAGTACTTC. As protein: CASSSPLLGETQYF.